The next 20 T cell receptor beta chains were all read from a single sample in a study of T cells in Graves' hyperthyroidism and ophthalmopathy. TCR beta CDR3 regions were amplified from RNA transcripts. RT-PCR in the first round (using the HTBI primer set) targeted the TCR CDR3. MiXCR, applied by TCRdb to the multiplex PCR reads, yields one record per CDR3 protein. The sample lists roughly 800,000 distinct CDR3 sequences, roughly 40% occurring once. Material for sequencing was blood. The receptors stem from a man aged 18-30 years with Graves' hyperthyroidism.

This clonotype was recorded only once. An end of the junction does not agree with germline; a read error may underlie this. This chain joins TRBV2 and TRBJ1-4; unclear D gene. Germline V gene data show CDR1 as SNHLY and CDR2 as FYNNEI. The length of the CDR3 is 14 residues. Written as DNA, the CDR3 is TGTGCCAGCAGCTTCAGGACGGGCTCTGAAAAACTGCTTTTT. Protein: CASSFRTGSEKLLF.

This clonotype was counted a few times. The V gene is TRBV9, the J gene TRBJ2-7; 10 bases line up with TRBD2. The trim removed 4 bases at V and 12 bases at J, leaving 13 bases unmatched. Germline V gene sequence: CDR1 SGDLS, CDR2 YYNGEE. The length of the CDR3 is 14 residues. As DNA, the CDR3 is TGTGCCAGCAGCTCTAGGACTAGCGGAGACGGTCTGTACTTC. This encodes CASSSRTSGDGLYF.

V and J are TRBV6-6 and TRBJ1-1; D perhaps matches TRBD1 (5 bases). Trimming shortened V by 6 bases and J by 4 bases, and 15 bases separated the two germline ends. CDR1 MNHNY and CDR2 SVGAGI come from the germline V gene (reference sequence). This CDR3 has 14 amino acids. Written as DNA, the CDR3 is TGTGCCAGCAGCCGTAAGGGGCAGGTCACTGAAGCTTTCTTT. Amino acid sequence: CASSRKGQVTEAFF.

This clonotype occurred a few times. The chain carries TRBV7-2 and TRBJ2-7; D is unclear. With 3 bases removed from V and 0 bases from J, the gap between germline ends came to 12 bases. Germline V gene lookup returns CDR1 SGHTA and CDR2 FQGNSA. This CDR3 contains 15 residues. The CDR3 bases are TGTGCCAGCAGCTTGGGTCCGGACGACTCCTACGAGCAGTACTTC. It translates to CASSLGPDDSYEQYF.

The chain is built from TRBV7-8 and TRBJ2-2; D perhaps matches TRBD1 (5 bases). This CDR3 is 14 amino acids long. Germline V gene data show CDR1 as SGHVS and CDR2 as FQNEAQ. The ends were cut back, 3 bases at V and 10 bases at J, with 15 bases in the middle. This CDR3 reads CASSFLQGREELFF. DNA for the CDR3: TGTGCCAGCAGCTTCTTGCAGGGAAGGGAGGAGCTGTTTTTT. Based on the CDR3 plus reference TRBV7-8 and TRBJ2-2, the full variable domain is GAGVSQSPRYKVAKRGQDVALRCDPISGHVSLFWYQQALGQGPEFLTYFQNEAQLDKSGLPSDRFFAERPEGSVSTLKIQRTQQEDSAVYLCASSFLQGREELFFGEGSRLTVL.

This clonotype has just a few counts. CDR3 residues: CASSLGAPAITGELFF. The CDR3 coding sequence is TGTGCCAGCAGCTTAGGTGCCCCGGCTATCACCGGGGAGCTGTTTTTT. V is TRBV7-2 and J is TRBJ2-2, with D uncertain. Trimming removed 1 base at V and 4 bases at J, with 13 bases between. Germline CDR1 is SGHTA and CDR2 is FQGNSA. CDR3 size: 16 residues. The whole variable domain, filled in from reference TRBV7-2 and TRBJ2-2, reads GAGVSQSPSNKVTEKGKDVELRCDPISGHTALYWYRQSLGQGLEFLIYFQGNSAPDKSGLPSDRFSAERTGGSVSTLTIQRTQQEDSAVYLCASSLGAPAITGELFFGEGSRLTVL.

This clonotype was seen a single time. At one boundary the junction diverges from the germline segment, which might be a read error. The CDR3: CASSYAGLAVF. In nucleotides, the CDR3 is TGTGCCAGCAGTTACGCAGGACTAGCTGTCTTT. The chain combines TRBV6-5 with TRBJ1-1, with D unclear. The CDR3 is 11 amino acids. Germline V CDR1 and CDR2: MNHEY, SVGAGI.

A note on this clonotype: A read error may produce the germline difference seen at one junction end. The V gene is TRBV7-9, the J gene TRBJ2-7; D may match TRBD1 or TRBD2 (6 bases each). This CDR3 comprises 15 residues. Germline CDR1 SEHNR, CDR2 FQNEAQ (reference sequence). CDR3: CASSQGWGASYEQYF. As DNA, the CDR3 is TGCGCCAGCAGCCAAGGATGGGGGGCAAGCTACGAGCAGTACTTC.

CDR3 region: CASSLTGQSNEKLFF. CDR3 DNA sequence: TGCGCCAGCAGCTTGACGGGACAGTCTAATGAAAAACTGTTTTTT. The chain employs TRBV5-1 and TRBJ1-4; 7 positions match TRBD1. The CDR3 is 15 residues long. V shed 1 base and J 3 bases; nucleotides not matched to a gene: 3. The germline V gene has CDR1 SGHRS and CDR2 YFSETQ.

At least ten counts were recorded for this clonotype. This chain links TRBV7-9 with TRBJ1-3; a weak D match, TRBD1 (5 bases). CDR1 SEHNR and CDR2 FQNEAQ come from the germline V gene (reference sequence). V lost 5 bases to trimming and J lost 6 bases, with 11 bases between them. The CDR3 runs to 13 residues. CDR3 DNA: TGTGCCAGCAGCCCTCTAGGGGAAAACACCATATATTTT. Protein: CASSPLGENTIYF.

The gene calls are TRBV10-3 and TRBJ1-5, with 10 positions matching TRBD1. CDR3 length equals 13 residues. Trimming removed 10 bases from V and 7 bases from J; junction bases left unmatched: 7. Germline V gene lookup returns CDR1 ENHRY and CDR2 SYGVKD. CDR3 residues: CASTGQGVQPQHF. The CDR3 nucleotides are TGTGCCAGCACCGGACAGGGGGTCCAGCCCCAGCATTTT.

In its sample, this clonotype was seen a few times. This chain joins TRBV6-2 or TRBV6-3 and TRBJ2-2, with D tentatively TRBD2 (5 bases). Germline CDR1 reads MNHEY; CDR2 reads SVGEGT. The germline V and J ends were trimmed by 7 bases and 3 bases, with 15 bases remaining between them. This CDR3 has 15 amino acids. This CDR3 reads CASTPTGIHTGELFF. In DNA, the CDR3 is TGTGCCAGCACTCCCACGGGGATCCACACCGGGGAGCTGTTTTTT.

In its sample, this clonotype was seen many times. This rearrangement joins TRBV19 to TRBJ1-1, with a possible D match to TRBD1 (5 bases). Germline assignment: CDR1 LNHDA and CDR2 SQIVND (reference sequence). The CDR3 contains 13 residues. Trimming removed 3 bases from V and 3 bases from J, with 8 bases in between. CDR3 DNA: TGTGCCAGTAGTATGGGACGGCACACTGAAGCTTTCTTT. It yields the protein CASSMGRHTEAFF.

The rearrangement joins TRBV6-1 to TRBJ1-1; D not resolved. From germline, CDR1 is MNHNS and CDR2 SASEGT. The CDR3 has 11 amino acids. Trimming cost V 6 bases and J 5 bases, with 7 bases left between them. DNA for the CDR3: TGTGCCAGCAGGGAATTAACTGAAGCTTTCTTT. Protein product: CASRELTEAFF.

J is TRBJ2-7 and V is TRBV9, with no clear D. The germline V and J ends were trimmed by 4 bases and 6 bases, with 14 bases remaining between them. The V gene's germline CDR1 is SGDLS and CDR2 YYNGEE. This CDR3 has 13 residues. The CDR3 bases are TGTGCCAGCAGCTCGCGAGTCGGGCTCGAGCAGTACTTC. Protein sequence: CASSSRVGLEQYF.

To note about this clonotype: The junction does not match germline at one end; this may be a read error. CDR3 region: CASSQDAGGKNEQYF. CDR3 nucleotides: TGCGCCAGCAGCCAAGATGCAGGGGGCAAAAACGAGCAGTACTTC. The V call is TRBV7-9, the J call TRBJ2-7, with TRBD1 matching 8 bases. The CDR3 sequence is 15 residues long. Germline CDR1 SEHNR, CDR2 FQNEAQ (reference sequence). The whole variable domain, remainder taken from reference TRBV7-9 and TRBJ2-7, is DTGVSQNPRHKITKRGQNVTFRCDPISEHNRLYWYRQTLGQGPEFLTYFQNEAQLEKSRLLSDRFSAERPKGSFSTLEIQRTEQGDSAMYLCASSQDAGGKNEQYFGPGTRLTVT.

This clonotype was seen more than once but under ten times. V usage is TRBV7-2 and J usage is TRBJ2-7; possibly TRBD1 or TRBD2 for D (5 bases each). Between the trimmed V and J ends, which lost 1 base and 3 bases, there was a span of 16 bases. The CDR3 is 16 amino acids. Germline V CDR1 and CDR2: SGHTA, FQGNSA. CDR3 sequence reads: CASSLVGGPRGYEQYF. In nucleotides, the CDR3 is TGTGCCAGCAGCTTAGTGGGCGGGCCGAGGGGCTACGAGCAGTACTTC.

The table lists this clonotype with a few counts. CDR3 residues: CASSGTREQYF. CDR3 DNA: TGTGCCAGCAGCGGGACTAGAGAGCAGTACTTC. The J gene is TRBJ2-7, the V gene TRBV6-2 or TRBV6-3; 8 bases align to TRBD2. Germline V gives CDR1 MNHEY, CDR2 SVGEGT. Trimming took 6 bases from V and 7 from J; bases not matched to a gene: 2. The CDR3 runs to 11 residues.

In regard to this clonotype: With a much larger clone just one base away, this may be a read error. The genes are TRBV29-1 and TRBJ2-5, with 8 bases aligning to TRBD2. Trimming took 7 bases from V and 2 from J; bases not matched to a gene: 15. This CDR3 region has 16 residues. The germline V gene encodes CDR1 SQVTM and CDR2 ANQGSEA. DNA for the CDR3: TGCAGCGGGTCCGGGACTAGTGGGGGGTCACAAGAGACCCAGTACTTC. It encodes CSGSGTSGGSQETQYF. Filled out from reference TRBV29-1 and TRBJ2-5, the complete variable domain reads SAVISQKPSRDICQRGTSLTIQCQVDSQVTMMFWYRQQPGQSLTLIATANQGSEATYESGFVIDKFPISRPNLTFSTLTVSNMSPEDSSIYLCSGSGTSGGSQETQYFGPGTRLLVL.

The chain carries TRBV6-1 and TRBJ2-7, with a weak D call TRBD2 (5 bases). Trimming left V 6 bases short and J 2 bases short, with 20 bases between. The germline gives CDR1 MNHNS, CDR2 SASEGT. The CDR3 is 16 residues long. The CDR3 region is CASSQVAGPRTYEQYF. The CDR3 DNA sequence: TGTGCCAGCAGCCAAGTGGCGGGCCCAAGAACCTACGAGCAGTACTTC.